This T cell receptor beta chain is from a study of follicular helper T cells after annual influenza vaccination. This CDR3 has 14 residues. Germline CDR1 is MNHEY and CDR2 is SVGAGI. V was trimmed by 0 bases and J by 6 bases, leaving 12 bases between them. As for time point: 2015-2016 season, 7 days after influenza vaccination. Study results and caveats: Day 7 ICOS+CD38+ clones later appeared mostly in ICOS-CD38- cTfh.

The assay was immunoSEQ multiplex PCR, and TCRdb's table has in-frame clones only and misses some. This table holds some 9,600 clones, approximately 80% found once. Regarding this clone: What it binds is unknown.

The receptor's source is an adult who received the influenza vaccine. The V gene is TRBV6-5, the J gene TRBJ2-7; maybe TRBD1 (6 bases). Sample: CXCR5+ CD38- circulating T follicular helper cells from blood, taken 7 days after influenza vaccination. Subset defined: circulating Tfh, non-naive CD4+CXCR5+PD-1+ (ICOS+CD38+ or ICOS-CD38-). The CDR3 loop is CASSYSGHPGEQYF. CDR3 bases: TGTGCCAGCAGTTACTCGGGACACCCGGGCGAGCAGTACTTC.